The T cell receptor (beta chain) under discussion was sequenced for a study of cytomegalovirus exposure and HLA in healthy donors. Overall study results and limits: Reports described diagnosis of cytomegalovirus status by the classifier as highly specific and sensitive.

Researchers ran the PCR with 60 Vbeta and 13 Jbeta primers. Clones were read by immunoSEQ multiplex PCR, and TCRdb kept only the in-frame ones, dropping some. Among 200,000 or so clones listed, around 87% were seen once. As to this clone: The antigen is undetermined.

Germline CDR1 reads WNHNN; CDR2 reads SYGVQD (reference sequence). CDR3 size: 12 residues. J lost 7 bases, V lost 4 bases, and 1 base had no gene match. This chain links TRBV10-1 with TRBJ1-2; TRBD1 matches at 9 bases. The clonotype was recovered from a young man in good health and CMV-seronegative. The specimen was PBMCs. The CDR3 nucleotides are TGCGCCAGCAGTGTGGGACAGGGTGGCTACACCTTC. Translating gives CASSVGQGGYTF.